This entry is about one T cell receptor (beta chain). What it recognizes is unknown. The data were obtained in a study of response to subunit inactivated influenza vaccine. Study-wide results and limits: There was a suggestion from the authors that each seasonal influenza vaccination recruits few new T cells.

TCRdb reprocessed the RT-PCR reads via MiXCR and lists one record per CDR3 protein. The table has roughly 570,000 distinct CDR3 sequences, 13% seen once; the top ten hold around 13%. CDR3 size: 13 residues. V gave up 7 bases and J gave up 3 bases; unmatched junction bases: 6. CDR1 and CDR2 from the germline V gene are LNHDA and SQIVND (reference sequence). The sample in question was PBMCs from blood, obtained more than 35 days after vaccination. This TCR derives from a man between 50 and 59 years old who received an inactivated influenza vaccine. The V and J genes are TRBV19 and TRBJ2-7; 7 nucleotides agree with TRBD1. The CDR3 spells CASTGTALYEQYF. As DNA, the CDR3 is TGTGCCAGTACCGGGACAGCACTCTACGAGCAGTACTTC.